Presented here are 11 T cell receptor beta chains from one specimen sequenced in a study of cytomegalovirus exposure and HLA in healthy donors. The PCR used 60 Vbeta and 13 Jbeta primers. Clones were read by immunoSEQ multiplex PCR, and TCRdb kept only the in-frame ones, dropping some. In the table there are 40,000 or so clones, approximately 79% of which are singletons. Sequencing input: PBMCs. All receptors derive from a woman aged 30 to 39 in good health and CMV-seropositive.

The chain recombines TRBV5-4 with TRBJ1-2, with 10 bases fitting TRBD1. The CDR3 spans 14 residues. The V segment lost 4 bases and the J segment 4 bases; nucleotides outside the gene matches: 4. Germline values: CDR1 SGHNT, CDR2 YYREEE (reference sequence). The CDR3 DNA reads TGTGCCAGCAGCCCACGGACAGGGGGCTATGGCTACACCTTC. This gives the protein CASSPRTGGYGYTF. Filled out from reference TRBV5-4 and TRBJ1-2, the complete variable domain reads ETGVTQSPTHLIKTRGQQVTLRCSSQSGHNTVSWYQQALGQGPQFIFQYYREEENGRGNFPPRFSGLQFPNYSSELNVNALELDDSALYLCASSPRTGGYGYTFGSGTRLTVV.

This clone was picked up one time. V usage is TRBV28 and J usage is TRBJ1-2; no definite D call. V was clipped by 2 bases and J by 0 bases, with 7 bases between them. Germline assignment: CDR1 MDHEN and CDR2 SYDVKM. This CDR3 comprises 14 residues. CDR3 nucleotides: TGTGCCAGCAGTTTAACGGGGTCTAACTATGGCTACACCTTC. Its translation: CASSLTGSNYGYTF.

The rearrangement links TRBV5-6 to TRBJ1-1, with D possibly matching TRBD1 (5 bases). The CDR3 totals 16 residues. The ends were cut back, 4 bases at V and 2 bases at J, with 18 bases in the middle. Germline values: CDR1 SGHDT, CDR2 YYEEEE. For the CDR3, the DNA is TGTGCCAGCAGCGGATACGTAGGGGAACTTAACACTGAAGCTTTCTTT. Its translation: CASSGYVGELNTEAFF. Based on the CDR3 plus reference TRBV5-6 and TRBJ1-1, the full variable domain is DAGVTQSPTHLIKTRGQQVTLRCSPKSGHDTVSWYQQALGQGPQFIFQYYEEEERQRGNFPDRFSGHQFPNYSSELNVNALLLGDSALYLCASSGYVGELNTEAFFGQGTRLTVV.

The CDR3 region has the DNA TGTGCCTGGAGTGTACGGCGGACTAGCGGGAGAACAGATACGCAGTATTTT. Translated: CAWSVRRTSGRTDTQYF. This chain connects TRBV30 to TRBJ2-3; 13 bases are shared with TRBD2. CDR3 size: 17 residues. Germline loops: CDR1 GTSNPN, CDR2 SVGIG (reference sequence). J lost 3 bases, V lost 0 bases, and 6 bases had no gene match.

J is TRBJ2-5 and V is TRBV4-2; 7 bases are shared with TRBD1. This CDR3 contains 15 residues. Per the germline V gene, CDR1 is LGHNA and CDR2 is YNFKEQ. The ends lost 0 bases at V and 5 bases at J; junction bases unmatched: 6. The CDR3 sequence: CASSQDVGGRETQYF. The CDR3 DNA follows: TGTGCCAGCAGCCAAGATGTAGGGGGCAGGGAGACCCAGTACTTC.

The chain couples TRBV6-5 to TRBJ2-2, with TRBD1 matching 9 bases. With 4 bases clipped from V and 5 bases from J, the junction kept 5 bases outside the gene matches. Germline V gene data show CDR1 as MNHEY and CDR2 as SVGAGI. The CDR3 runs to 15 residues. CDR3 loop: CASSLTGGRTGELFF. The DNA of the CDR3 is TGTGCCAGCAGTTTGACAGGGGGTCGAACCGGGGAGCTGTTTTTT.

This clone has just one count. The CDR3 DNA sequence: TGTGCCAGCAGCCTCCATTTGCGGGGGGGCGGCGAGCAGTACTTC. It translates to CASSLHLRGGGEQYF. This chain links TRBV13 with TRBJ2-7; TRBD2 aligns across 9 bases. Per germline, CDR1 PRHDT and CDR2 FYEKMQ (reference sequence). V trimming: 5 bases; J trimming: 6 bases; junction bases outside the gene matches: 11. CDR3 length equals 15 residues.

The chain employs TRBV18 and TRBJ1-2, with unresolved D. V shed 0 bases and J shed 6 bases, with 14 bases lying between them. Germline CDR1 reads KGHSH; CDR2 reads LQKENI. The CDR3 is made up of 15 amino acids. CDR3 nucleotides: TGTGCCAGCTCACCACCGAGTTTGAGAGTGGATGGCTACACCTTC. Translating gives CASSPPSLRVDGYTF.

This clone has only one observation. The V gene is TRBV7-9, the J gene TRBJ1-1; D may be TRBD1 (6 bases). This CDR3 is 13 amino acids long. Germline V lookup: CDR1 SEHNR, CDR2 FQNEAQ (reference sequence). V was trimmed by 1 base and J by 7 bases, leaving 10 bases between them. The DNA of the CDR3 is TGTGCCAGCAGCTTAGTTGGGGGCGGTGAAGCTTTCTTT. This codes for CASSLVGGGEAFF.

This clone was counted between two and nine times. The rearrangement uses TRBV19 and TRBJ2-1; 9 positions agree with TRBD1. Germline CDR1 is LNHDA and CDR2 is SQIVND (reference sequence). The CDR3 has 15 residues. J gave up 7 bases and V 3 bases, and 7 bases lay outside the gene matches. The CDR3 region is CASSMTGTGRNEQFF. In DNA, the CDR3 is TGTGCCAGTAGTATGACCGGGACAGGGAGGAATGAGCAGTTCTTC.

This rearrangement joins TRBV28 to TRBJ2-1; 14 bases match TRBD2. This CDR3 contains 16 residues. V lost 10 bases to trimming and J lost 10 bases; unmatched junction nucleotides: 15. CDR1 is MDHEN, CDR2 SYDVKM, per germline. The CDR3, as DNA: TGTGCCACCTCTCATGAGACTAGCGGGAGGGCCCGGGAGCAGTTCTTC. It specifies CATSHETSGRAREQFF.